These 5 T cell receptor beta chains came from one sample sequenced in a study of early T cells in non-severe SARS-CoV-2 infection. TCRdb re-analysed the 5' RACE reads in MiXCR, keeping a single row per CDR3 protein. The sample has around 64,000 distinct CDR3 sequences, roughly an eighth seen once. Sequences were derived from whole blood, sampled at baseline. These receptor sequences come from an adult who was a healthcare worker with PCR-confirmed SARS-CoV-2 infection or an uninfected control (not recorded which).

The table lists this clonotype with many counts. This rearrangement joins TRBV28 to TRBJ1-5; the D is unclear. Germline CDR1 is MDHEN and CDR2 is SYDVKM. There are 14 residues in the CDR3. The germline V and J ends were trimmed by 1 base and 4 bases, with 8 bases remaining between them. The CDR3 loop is CASSLYTVNQPQHF. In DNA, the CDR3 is TGTGCCAGCAGTTTATATACAGTTAATCAGCCCCAGCATTTT.

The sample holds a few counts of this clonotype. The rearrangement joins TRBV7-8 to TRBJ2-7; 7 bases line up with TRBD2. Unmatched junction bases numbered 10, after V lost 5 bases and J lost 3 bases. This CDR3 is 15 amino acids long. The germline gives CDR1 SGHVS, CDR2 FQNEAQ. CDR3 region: CASSLSSGFNYEQYF. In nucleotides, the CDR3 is TGTGCCAGCAGCCTGAGTAGCGGGTTCAACTACGAGCAGTACTTC.

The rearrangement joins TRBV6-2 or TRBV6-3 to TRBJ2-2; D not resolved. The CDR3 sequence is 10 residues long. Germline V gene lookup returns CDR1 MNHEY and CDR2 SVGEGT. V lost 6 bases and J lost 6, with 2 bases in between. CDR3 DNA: TGTGCCAGCAGGTCCGGGGAGCTGTTTTTT. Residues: CASRSGELFF.

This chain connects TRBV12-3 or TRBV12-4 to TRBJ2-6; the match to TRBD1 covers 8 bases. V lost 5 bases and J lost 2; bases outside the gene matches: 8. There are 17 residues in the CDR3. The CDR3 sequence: CASSPRLTGAGANVLTF. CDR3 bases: TGTGCCAGCAGTCCCCGGTTGACAGGGGCTGGGGCCAACGTCCTGACTTTC.

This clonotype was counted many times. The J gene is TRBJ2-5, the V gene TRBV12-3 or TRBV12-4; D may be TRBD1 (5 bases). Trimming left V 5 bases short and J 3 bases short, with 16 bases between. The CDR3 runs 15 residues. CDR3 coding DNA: TGTGCCAGCAGTACCTGGACAAGTGGAAAAGAGACCCAGTACTTC. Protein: CASSTWTSGKETQYF.